These 19 T cell receptor beta chains share one sample of origin, sequenced in a study of shared clonotypes between healthy human individuals. Sequencing used immunoSEQ multiplex PCR; TCRdb keeps in-frame clones, though not all of them. Found here are hundreds of thousands of clones, less than 96% of them singletons; the top ten hold approximately 0.062%. Sequenced material: naive CD4+ T cells sorted from blood. The subset: CD45RA+ positively selected. These receptors all stem from a woman between 25 and 40 years old in good health.

About this clone itself: One end of the junction is discordant with germline, which a read error may explain. The CDR3 protein is CASSFRRLAGSGNF. The CDR3 DNA is TGTGCCAGCAGCTTCCGAAGACTAGCGGGTTCAGGGAACTTC. The chain joins TRBV5-6 to TRBJ2-7; 10 bases map to TRBD2. This CDR3 contains 14 residues. Germline V gene lookup returns CDR1 SGHDT and CDR2 YYEEEE.

J is TRBJ2-5 and V is TRBV18; D unclear. This CDR3 spans 12 amino acids. V lost 4 bases and J lost 1, with 4 bases in between. Germline values: CDR1 KGHSH, CDR2 LQKENI. Here the CDR3 DNA reads TGTGCCAGCTCACAACGCCAAGAGACCCAGTACTTC. Translated, it gives CASSQRQETQYF.

The chain carries TRBV28 and TRBJ2-7; D is possibly TRBD1 (6 bases). V was cut by 1 base and J by 3 bases, with 13 bases left in between. CDR3 size: 15 residues. Germline V gives CDR1 MDHEN, CDR2 SYDVKM. The CDR3 region has the DNA TGTGCCAGCAGTTTATATGATACAGGGAGCTACGAGCAGTACTTC. This translates into CASSLYDTGSYEQYF.

This clone was detected only once. V gene TRBV18 combines with J gene TRBJ2-7, with no clear D. The V end lost 3 bases, the J end lost 7 bases, and 19 bases lay between the germline ends. The germline V gene has CDR1 KGHSH and CDR2 LQKENI. This CDR3 is 15 amino acids long. CDR3 nucleotide sequence: TGTGCCAGCTCACCCCAAGATGTCGAGGTGGGGGAGCAGTACTTC. This translates into CASSPQDVEVGEQYF.

The chain couples TRBV27 to TRBJ2-1; 9 bases match TRBD1. Germline loops: CDR1 MNHEY, CDR2 SMNVEV (reference sequence). This CDR3 has 15 residues. The J segment lost 1 base and the V segment lost 6 bases, leaving 4 bases of the junction unmatched. CDR3 nucleotides: TGTGCCAGCAGGTACGACAGGGGGTCCTACAATGAGCAGTTCTTC. This gives the protein CASRYDRGSYNEQFF.

This clone was seen only once. The genes are TRBV11-2 and TRBJ2-5; 9 positions match TRBD2. Germline CDR1 SGHAT, CDR2 FQNNGV. The CDR3 loop spans 16 amino acids. The V gene end was trimmed by 1 base and the J gene end by 4 bases; junction bases not matched to a gene: 7. CDR3 loop: CASSLGPAGGGETQYF. The CDR3 bases are TGTGCCAGCAGCTTAGGGCCAGCGGGAGGAGGAGAGACCCAGTACTTC.

The V call is TRBV28, the J call TRBJ1-2, with D unclear. Germline values: CDR1 MDHEN, CDR2 SYDVKM. V lost 3 bases to trimming and J lost 0 bases, with 11 bases between them. CDR3 length: 15 residues. The CDR3 DNA reads TGTGCCAGCAGTTTGGGTTTTTTCGCTAACTATGGCTACACCTTC. Translating gives CASSLGFFANYGYTF.

V usage is TRBV6-1 and J usage is TRBJ1-1; D is unclear. The length of the CDR3 is 12 residues. The ends were cut back, 5 bases at V and 4 bases at J, with 8 bases in the middle. Germline V gives CDR1 MNHNS, CDR2 SASEGT. Here the CDR3 reads CASSISGTEAFF. As DNA, the CDR3 is TGTGCCAGCAGTATCTCGGGCACTGAAGCTTTCTTT.

V and J are TRBV28 and TRBJ1-1; D unclear. There are 15 residues in the CDR3. Germline CDR1 and CDR2: MDHEN and SYDVKM. The V end lost 5 bases, the J end lost 0 bases, and 13 bases lay between the germline ends. CDR3: CASSVQSTLNTEAFF. CDR3 nucleotides: TGTGCCAGCAGTGTCCAGTCCACATTGAACACTGAAGCTTTCTTT. Drawing the rest from reference TRBV28 and TRBJ1-1, the complete variable domain is DVKVTQSSRYLVKRTGEKVFLECVQDMDHENMFWYRQDPGLGLRLIYFSYDVKMKEKGDIPEGYSVSREKKERFSLILESASTNQTSMYLCASSVQSTLNTEAFFGQGTRLTVV.

The chain joins TRBV6-5 to TRBJ2-1, with 7 bases fitting TRBD2. The CDR3 consists of 9 residues. V was clipped by 10 bases and J by 9 bases; unmatched bases: 0. The germline gives CDR1 MNHEY, CDR2 SVGAGI. CDR3 amino acids: CATGGEQFF. The CDR3 DNA reads TGTGCCACGGGGGGTGAGCAGTTCTTC.

The chain recombines TRBV5-1 with TRBJ2-1, with 7 positions matching TRBD1. Per the germline V gene, CDR1 is SGHRS and CDR2 is YFSETQ. There are 15 residues in the CDR3. Germline trimming cut 0 bases from V and 4 bases from J; bases unmatched to any gene: 4. CDR3 loop: CASSLEGAIYNEQFF. The CDR3 bases are TGCGCCAGCAGCTTGGAGGGGGCGATTTACAATGAGCAGTTCTTC.

The V and J genes are TRBV28 and TRBJ2-1, with TRBD2 matching over 7 bases. The J segment lost 4 bases and the V segment lost 2 bases, leaving 5 bases of the junction unmatched. Germline V gene sequence: CDR1 MDHEN, CDR2 SYDVKM. This CDR3 has 15 amino acids. The CDR3: CASSLGLAVYNEQFF. As DNA, the CDR3 is TGTGCCAGCAGTTTAGGTCTAGCGGTATACAATGAGCAGTTCTTC.

In its sample, this clone was seen a few times. The V call is TRBV5-1, the J call TRBJ2-7; D possibly corresponds to TRBD1 (5 bases). Germline V gene sequence: CDR1 SGHRS, CDR2 YFSETQ. This CDR3 is built from 12 residues. V lost 3 bases and J lost 4, with 8 bases in between. The DNA of the CDR3 is TGCGCCAGCAGCTGGCAGGGATACGAGCAGTACTTC. Its protein product is CASSWQGYEQYF. Together with reference TRBV5-1 and TRBJ2-7, the CDR3 gives the full variable domain: KAGVTQTPRYLIKTRGQQVTLSCSPISGHRSVSWYQQTPGQGLQFLFEYFSETQRNKGNFPGRFSGRQFSNSRSEMNVSTLELGDSALYLCASSWQGYEQYFGPGTRLTVT.

V is TRBV5-1 and J is TRBJ1-5; TRBD1 is a possible D gene (5 bases). V dropped 0 bases and J dropped 4 bases, with 14 bases sitting between them. Looked up from germline, CDR1 is SGHRS and CDR2 is YFSETQ. This CDR3 has 16 residues. This chain's CDR3 is CASSLAPGPSNQPQHF. The CDR3 bases are TGCGCCAGCAGCTTGGCCCCAGGGCCCTCAAATCAGCCCCAGCATTTT.

The rearrangement links TRBV5-1 to TRBJ2-5, with 11 bases that match TRBD1. V lost 2 bases and J lost 9; bases outside the gene matches: 12. Per germline, CDR1 SGHRS and CDR2 YFSETQ. The CDR3 covers 16 residues. This CDR3 reads CASSFLGQGGLGAQYF. CDR3 nucleotides: TGCGCCAGCAGCTTCCTGGGACAGGGGGGATTAGGGGCCCAGTACTTC.

The chain links TRBV28 to TRBJ2-7; TRBD2 matches 11 bases. V lost 4 bases and J lost 7; bases outside the gene matches: 9. Germline V gives CDR1 MDHEN, CDR2 SYDVKM. There are 15 residues in the CDR3. As DNA, the CDR3 is TGTGCCAGCAGTTCAATAGCGGGAGGGCAACGGGAGCAGTACTTC. Its translation: CASSSIAGGQREQYF.

V and J are TRBV19 and TRBJ2-1; D perhaps matches TRBD1 (8 bases). There are 15 residues in the CDR3. V dropped 3 bases and J dropped 4 bases, with 13 bases sitting between them. CDR1 and CDR2 from the germline V gene are LNHDA and SQIVND (reference sequence). CDR3 amino acids: CASSIVQGGYNEQFF. DNA for the CDR3: TGTGCCAGTAGTATCGTACAGGGGGGGTACAATGAGCAGTTCTTC.

J is TRBJ2-7 and V is TRBV11-2; weak D call: TRBD2 (6 bases). This CDR3 has 16 residues. With 1 base removed from V and 0 bases from J, the gap between germline ends came to 13 bases. In germline, CDR1 is SGHAT, CDR2 FQNNGV. CDR3 in amino acids: CASSLGRGRGSYEQYF. Written as DNA, the CDR3 is TGTGCCAGCAGCTTAGGGCGGGGTAGGGGCTCCTACGAGCAGTACTTC.

The rearrangement joins TRBV6-5 to TRBJ2-5, with D tentatively TRBD1 or TRBD2 (5 bases each). Germline loops: CDR1 MNHEY, CDR2 SVGAGI. The CDR3 loop spans 13 amino acids. Trimming shortened V by 0 bases and J by 5 bases, and 7 bases separated the two germline ends. CDR3 nucleotide sequence: TGTGCCAGCAGTTACTCCGGGGCGGAGACCCAGTACTTC. It specifies CASSYSGAETQYF.